These T cell receptor beta chains were read from a single sample in a study of control samples from healthy donors and cancer patients. The protocol was immunoSEQ multiplex PCR, while the TCRdb copy is restricted to in-frame clones and leaves out a portion. The sample consists of 90,000 to 150,000 clones, about 91% of them appearing once. The specimen was blood. These receptors all come from a man aged 40-49 years in good health. Both conserved end residues are part of each CDR3. The D gene is left open where the match is weak. The size entry is marked missing in some rows and otherwise reads once, few, many or a size class.

clone size,V gene,D gene,CDR3 length,J gene,CDR3 protein,CDR3 DNA
NA,TRBV5-6,TRBD2,13,TRBJ2-7,CASSRLAVYEQYF,TGTGCCAGCAGCCGACTAGCTGTCTACGAGCAGTACTTC
once,TRBV3-1/TRBV3-2,NA,15,TRBJ2-5,CASSHLIRGEETQYF,TGTGCCAGCAGCCATTTGATTAGGGGTGAAGAGACCCAGTACTTC
NA,TRBV9,TRBD1,15,TRBJ1-2,CASSVRQGPHYGYTF,TGTGCCAGCAGCGTCAGACAGGGGCCGCACTATGGCTACACCTTC
NA,TRBV5-1,NA,16,TRBJ2-7,CASSLEETDPWGEQYF,TGCGCCAGCAGCTTGGAAGAGACAGACCCTTGGGGCGAGCAGTACTTC
NA,TRBV10-1,TRBD2,15,TRBJ2-7,CASSTGLAGGGEQYF,TGCGCCAGCAGCACTGGTTTAGCGGGGGGTGGCGAGCAGTACTTC
NA,TRBV4-3,NA,15,TRBJ1-1,CASSQDSAGLTEAFF,TGCGCCAGCAGCCAAGATAGTGCAGGGCTCACTGAAGCTTTCTTT
NA,TRBV6-2/TRBV6-3,NA,14,TRBJ2-3,CASSYGLDTDTQYF,TGTGCCAGCAGCTATGGCCTCGACACAGATACGCAGTATTTT
NA,TRBV7-8,NA,15,TRBJ1-2,CASSNDRSLSYGYTF,TGTGCCAGCAGTAATGACAGGTCTCTAAGCTATGGCTACACCTTC
NA,TRBV7-3,TRBD2,15,TRBJ2-3,CASSPSGGATDTQYF,TGTGCCAGCAGTCCTAGCGGGGGGGCAACAGATACGCAGTATTTT
NA,TRBV28,NA,13,TRBJ1-5,CASSLLANQPQHF,TGTGCCAGCAGTTTATTGGCAAATCAGCCCCAGCATTTT
few,TRBV25-1,NA,11,TRBJ1-4,CASTRAEKLFF,TGTGCCAGCACAAGAGCGGAAAAACTGTTTTTT
NA,TRBV29-1,TRBD1,13,TRBJ2-2,CSGMDREAGELFF,TGCAGCGGGATGGACAGGGAGGCCGGGGAGCTGTTTTTT
NA,TRBV5-8,NA,8,TRBJ1-1,CASSPKIF,TGTGCCAGCAGCCCGAAAATATTT
few,TRBV7-9,NA,14,TRBJ1-1,CASSTIRGNTEAFF,TGTGCCAGCAGCACGATTAGGGGGAACACTGAAGCTTTCTTT
NA,TRBV6-2/TRBV6-3,NA,13,TRBJ2-7,CASSYQGAHEQYF,TGTGCCAGCAGTTACCAAGGGGCCCACGAGCAGTACTTC
NA,TRBV24-1,NA,15,TRBJ2-3,CATSDSRVVTDTQYF,TGTGCCACCAGTGATTCCCGGGTAGTCACAGATACGCAGTATTTT
NA,TRBV6-2/TRBV6-3,TRBD1,16,TRBJ2-3,CASSYGGDRDTDTQYF,TGTGCCAGCAGTTACGGGGGGGACAGGGACACAGATACGCAGTATTTT